A single sample is the source of the 20 T cell receptor beta chains below, sequenced in a study of blood T cells in healthy people across ages. The use of a sample-barcoded 5' primer and a J-beta primer mix characterized a second PCR of roughly 6 to 11 cycles. TCRdb independently ran MiXCR on the 5' RACE reads; one entry per CDR3 protein. The data show about 1,000,000 distinct CDR3 sequences, with 40% to 55% seen just once and approximately 20% held by the top ten. The sequenced sample consisted of blood. The receptors here all came from an older woman in good health.

The chain joins TRBV20-1 to TRBJ1-5; D is ambiguous. The V gene lost 1 base and the J gene lost 2 bases, with 15 bases spanning the gap. This CDR3 contains 16 residues. Germline V gives CDR1 DFQATT, CDR2 SNEGSKA (reference sequence). The chain's CDR3 is CSARGQPVVGNQPQHF. CDR3 nucleotides: TGCAGTGCTAGAGGCCAGCCGGTTGTCGGCAATCAGCCCCAGCATTTT.

This clonotype was seen a few times. The CDR3 protein is CASSPRGYNEQFF. The CDR3 nucleotides are TGTGCCAGCAGTCCGAGGGGGTACAATGAGCAGTTCTTC. The rearrangement joins TRBV27 to TRBJ2-1, with TRBD1 as a possible D gene (6 bases). CDR3 length equals 13 residues. The germline CDR1 and CDR2 sequences are MNHEY and SMNVEV (reference sequence). Trimming pared 5 bases from V and 4 bases from J, leaving 9 bases between.

V usage is TRBV10-2 and J usage is TRBJ2-5; 7 bases line up with TRBD2. Trimming at V came to 6 bases and at J to 5 bases, leaving 15 bases not matched to a gene. In germline, CDR1 is WSHSY, CDR2 SAAADI. CDR3 length equals 16 residues. CDR3 amino acids: CASRARTRLGDETQYF. The CDR3 region has the DNA TGCGCCAGCAGAGCTCGGACTAGGTTGGGGGATGAGACCCAGTACTTC.

This clonotype was seen only a few times. The genes are TRBV10-3 and TRBJ2-7; 13 nucleotides agree with TRBD2. Germline lookup yields CDR1 ENHRY and CDR2 SYGVKD. The CDR3 has 14 amino acids. Trimming removed 6 bases from V and 5 bases from J; junction bases left unmatched: 4. The CDR3 loop is CAIREGLAGNEQYF. The CDR3 bases are TGTGCCATCAGGGAGGGACTAGCGGGAAACGAGCAGTACTTC.

This chain uses TRBV6-5 with TRBJ1-5; TRBD1 agrees at 7 bases. Trimming cost V 6 bases and J 5 bases; bases outside gene matches: 10. The CDR3 totals 15 residues. CDR1 MNHEY and CDR2 SVGAGI come from the germline V gene. This CDR3 reads CASSSGQRRDQPQHF. The DNA for the CDR3 is TGTGCCAGCAGCTCGGGACAGAGACGCGATCAGCCCCAGCATTTT.

CDR3 amino acids: CASSQTVSTDTQYF. DNA for the CDR3: TGTGCCAGCAGTCAGACAGTTAGCACAGATACGCAGTATTTT. The chain has TRBV6-5 and TRBJ2-3, with a tentative D call TRBD1 (5 bases). V gave up 5 bases and J gave up 0 bases, with 9 bases separating them. CDR1 and CDR2 (germline): MNHEY, SVGAGI. This CDR3 comprises 14 residues.

Regarding this clonotype: The DNA is omitted, as the CDR3 cannot be located on it reliably, and the CDR3 follows TCRdb's listing. V is TRBV7-9 and J is TRBJ2-3. Germline CDR1 SEHNR, CDR2 FQNEAQ (reference sequence). A total of 14 residues make up the CDR3, ends included. The CDR3 loop is CASSFGSGQETQYF.

The V and J genes are TRBV4-1 and TRBJ1-5, with 9 bases matching TRBD1. CDR1 and CDR2 (germline): MGHRA, YSYEKL. Trimming removed 3 bases from V and 4 bases from J; junction bases left unmatched: 7. This CDR3 contains 16 residues. The CDR3 reads CASSHHRDRENQPQHF. In DNA form, the CDR3 reads TGCGCCAGCAGCCACCACCGGGACAGGGAAAATCAGCCCCAGCATTTT.

This rearrangement joins TRBV2 to TRBJ2-6; D gene unclear. The CDR3 covers 17 residues. V was pared by 8 bases and J by 0 bases, with 17 bases between. The germline V gene has CDR1 SNHLY and CDR2 FYNNEI. The CDR3 DNA reads TGTGCCAGCTGCCGCGGCCAGTCCCCCTCTGGGGCCAACGTCCTGACTTTC. This codes for CASCRGQSPSGANVLTF.

This chain connects TRBV5-6 to TRBJ2-1; D may be TRBD1 or TRBD2 (5 bases each). From germline, CDR1 is SGHDT and CDR2 YYEEEE. Trimming removed 4 bases at V and 5 bases at J, with 13 bases between. The CDR3 has 14 residues. The CDR3 DNA reads TGTGCCAGCAGCGGGCAGGGACCAAACAATGAGCAGTTCTTC. The encoded protein is CASSGQGPNNEQFF.

The chain uses TRBV6-4 and TRBJ2-1; D is unclear. CDR1 is MRHNA and CDR2 is SNTAGT in the germline V gene. The CDR3 is 13 amino acids. The V end lost 3 bases, the J end lost 4 bases, and 7 bases lay between the germline ends. CDR3 bases: TGTGCCAGCAGTGATACACGATACAATGAGCAGTTCTTC. Residues: CASSDTRYNEQFF.

A few counts support this clonotype. This CDR3 is CSATPKTSNSYNEQFF. In DNA form, the CDR3 reads TGCAGTGCAACTCCTAAGACTAGCAACTCCTACAATGAGCAGTTCTTC. The rearrangement uses TRBV20-1 and TRBJ2-1; the match to TRBD2 covers 7 bases. V gave up 6 bases and J gave up 0 bases; unmatched junction bases: 11. Germline V gives CDR1 DFQATT, CDR2 SNEGSKA (reference sequence). The CDR3 runs 16 residues.

The chain links TRBV11-2 to TRBJ2-1; D is unclear. The V and J ends lost 7 bases and 7 bases respectively, with 11 bases between them. Germline V gives CDR1 SGHAT, CDR2 FQNNGV. CDR3 size: 12 residues. The CDR3 region is CASKSWGNEQFF. In nucleotides, the CDR3 is TGTGCCAGCAAGAGTTGGGGTAATGAGCAGTTCTTC.

The rearrangement joins TRBV5-1 to TRBJ2-7, with 7 bases aligning to TRBD1. Judging by the DNA end, TRBJ2-5 fits better; the J call may be wrong. This CDR3 is built from 15 residues. CDR1 SGHRS and CDR2 YFSETQ come from the germline V gene. In DNA, the CDR3 is TGCGCCAGCAGCCCGGGACAGAGGCCCCAAGAGACCCAGTACTTC. Translated, it gives CASSPGQRPQETQYF.

This sequence joins TRBV11-2 and TRBJ2-7; tentatively, D is TRBD2 (5 bases). Looked up from germline, CDR1 is SGHAT and CDR2 is FQNNGV. This CDR3 spans 14 amino acids. Trimming left V 3 bases short and J 0 bases short, with 9 bases between. The CDR3 is CASSFASLSYEQYF. The CDR3 DNA is TGTGCCAGCAGCTTTGCTAGCCTCTCCTACGAGCAGTACTTC.

There are a few counts of this clonotype. The chain has TRBV12-3 or TRBV12-4 and TRBJ1-1; no definite D call. V lost 1 base to trimming and J lost 3 bases, with 9 bases between them. This CDR3 is 14 amino acids long. The CDR3 protein is CASSLDGEDTEAFF. Written as DNA, the CDR3 is TGTGCCAGCAGTTTAGACGGGGAGGACACTGAAGCTTTCTTT.

This chain connects TRBV4-2 to TRBJ2-7; 10 nucleotides match TRBD2. V shed 1 base, J shed 3 bases, and the junction held 6 bases outside the gene matches. Per the germline V gene, CDR1 is LGHNA and CDR2 is YNFKEQ. The CDR3 sequence is 16 residues long. The CDR3 nucleotides read TGTGCCAGCAGCCAAGTTGGAAGCGGGAGGGGCTACGAGCAGTACTTC. Protein: CASSQVGSGRGYEQYF.

The chain recombines TRBV20-1 with TRBJ2-7; 11 positions agree with TRBD2. Looked up from germline, CDR1 is DFQATT and CDR2 is SNEGSKA (reference sequence). Trimming cost V 5 bases and J 0 bases; bases outside gene matches: 9. This CDR3 region has 16 residues. CDR3 loop: CSAPDSTSGSSYEQYF. In nucleotides, the CDR3 is TGCAGTGCTCCGGACAGTACTAGCGGGAGCTCCTACGAGCAGTACTTC.

The chain couples TRBV4-3 to TRBJ2-7, with 7 positions matching TRBD1. Germline lookup yields CDR1 LGHNA and CDR2 YSLEER. Trimming took 3 bases from V and 5 from J; bases not matched to a gene: 10. The CDR3 extends over 15 amino acids. For the CDR3, the DNA is TGCGCCAGCAGCCAGGAACTAGACAGGGTCGACGAGCAGTACTTC. Translating it yields CASSQELDRVDEQYF.

This sequence joins TRBV10-3 and TRBJ2-7; 9 bases align to TRBD1. The length of the CDR3 is 14 residues. The germline V gene encodes CDR1 ENHRY and CDR2 SYGVKD. J lost 4 bases, V lost 7 bases, and 8 bases had no gene match. The CDR3 protein is CAIKPQTGGYEQYF. CDR3 in DNA: TGTGCCATCAAGCCCCAGACAGGGGGGTACGAGCAGTACTTC.